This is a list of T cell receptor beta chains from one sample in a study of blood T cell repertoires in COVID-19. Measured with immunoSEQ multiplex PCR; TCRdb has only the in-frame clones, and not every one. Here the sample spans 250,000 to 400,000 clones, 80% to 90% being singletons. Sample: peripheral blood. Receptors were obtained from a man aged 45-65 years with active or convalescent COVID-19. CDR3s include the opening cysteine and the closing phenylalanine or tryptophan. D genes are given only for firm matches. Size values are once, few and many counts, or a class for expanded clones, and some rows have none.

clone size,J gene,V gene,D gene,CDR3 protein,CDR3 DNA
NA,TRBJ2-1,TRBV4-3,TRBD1,CASSQDRAGQGALTHYNEQFF,TGCGCCAGCAGCCAAGATCGTGCGGGACAGGGGGCGCTAACTCATTACAATGAGCAGTTCTTC
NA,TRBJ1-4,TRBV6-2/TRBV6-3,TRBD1,CASSPTGGYGNEKLFF,TGTGCCAGCAGCCCGACAGGGGGCTATGGTAATGAAAAACTGTTTTTT
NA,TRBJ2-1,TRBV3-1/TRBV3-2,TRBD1,CASSRGTGDNNEQFF,TGTGCCAGCAGTCGGGGGACAGGGGATAACAATGAGCAGTTCTTC
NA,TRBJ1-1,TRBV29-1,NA,CSVLTVNTEAFF,TGCAGCGTATTGACTGTGAACACTGAAGCTTTCTTT
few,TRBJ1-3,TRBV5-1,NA,CASSRSGREDTIYF,TGCGCCAGCAGCAGATCGGGGAGGGAGGACACCATATATTTT
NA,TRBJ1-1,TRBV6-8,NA,CASKLDGERNETEAFF,TGTGCCAGCAAGTTAGATGGGGAGAGGAATGAGACTGAAGCTTTCTTT
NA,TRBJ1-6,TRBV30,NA,CAWSYGGGNNSPLHF,TGTGCCTGGAGTTACGGGGGGGGGAATAATTCACCCCTCCACTTT
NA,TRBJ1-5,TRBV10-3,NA,CAISELGGGQPQHF,TGTGCCATCAGTGAGCTAGGGGGTGGTCAGCCCCAGCATTTT
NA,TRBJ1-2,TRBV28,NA,CASSFGGYGYTF,TGTGCCAGCAGTTTCGGTGGCTATGGCTACACCTTC
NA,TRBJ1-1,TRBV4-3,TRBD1,CASSPTLDRGGPEAFF,TGCGCCAGCAGCCCAACGCTTGACAGGGGAGGACCTGAAGCTTTCTTT
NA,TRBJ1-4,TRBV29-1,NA,CSVGVTTNEKLFF,TGCAGCGTGGGAGTAACAACTAATGAAAAACTGTTTTTT
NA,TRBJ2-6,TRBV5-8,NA,CASSLGQSGANVLTF,TGTGCCAGCAGCTTGGGACAGTCTGGGGCCAACGTCCTGACTTTC
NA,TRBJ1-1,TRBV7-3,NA,CASSLRQNTEAFF,TGTGCCAGCAGCCTGCGGCAGAACACTGAAGCTTTCTTT
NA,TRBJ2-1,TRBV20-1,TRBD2,CSASWGGMYNEQFF,TGCAGTGCTAGTTGGGGGGGAATGTACAATGAGCAGTTCTTC
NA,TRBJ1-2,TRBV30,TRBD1,CARDRDDYGYTF,TGTGCCAGAGACAGGGACGACTATGGCTACACCTTC
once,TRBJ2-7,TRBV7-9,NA,CASSPGGSYEQYF,TGTGCCAGCAGCCCCGGGGGATCCTACGAGCAGTACTTC
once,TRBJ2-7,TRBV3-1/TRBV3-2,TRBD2,CASSQDAHGIAGTYEQYF,TGTGCCAGCAGCCAAGATGCTCATGGTATAGCGGGAACCTACGAGCAGTACTTC
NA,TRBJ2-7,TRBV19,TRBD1,CASSPGDRAGEQYF,TGTGCCAGTAGTCCTGGGGACAGGGCGGGCGAGCAGTACTTC
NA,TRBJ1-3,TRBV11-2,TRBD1,CASSLVPGQGLDTIYF,TGTGCCAGCAGCTTAGTACCTGGACAGGGGTTAGACACCATATATTTT
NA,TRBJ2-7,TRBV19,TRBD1,CASSQDRGPYEQYF,TGTGCCAGTAGTCAGGACAGGGGGCCATACGAGCAGTACTTC
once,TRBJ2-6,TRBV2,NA,CAVPGRASGANVLTF,TGTGCCGTCCCGGGCAGGGCGTCTGGGGCCAACGTCCTGACTTTC
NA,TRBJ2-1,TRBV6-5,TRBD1,CASSYTGQGAYNEQFF,TGTGCCAGCAGTTACACCGGACAGGGTGCCTACAATGAGCAGTTCTTC
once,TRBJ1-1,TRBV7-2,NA,CASSLDRVLEAFF,TGTGCCAGCAGCTTAGACAGGGTCCTTGAAGCTTTCTTT